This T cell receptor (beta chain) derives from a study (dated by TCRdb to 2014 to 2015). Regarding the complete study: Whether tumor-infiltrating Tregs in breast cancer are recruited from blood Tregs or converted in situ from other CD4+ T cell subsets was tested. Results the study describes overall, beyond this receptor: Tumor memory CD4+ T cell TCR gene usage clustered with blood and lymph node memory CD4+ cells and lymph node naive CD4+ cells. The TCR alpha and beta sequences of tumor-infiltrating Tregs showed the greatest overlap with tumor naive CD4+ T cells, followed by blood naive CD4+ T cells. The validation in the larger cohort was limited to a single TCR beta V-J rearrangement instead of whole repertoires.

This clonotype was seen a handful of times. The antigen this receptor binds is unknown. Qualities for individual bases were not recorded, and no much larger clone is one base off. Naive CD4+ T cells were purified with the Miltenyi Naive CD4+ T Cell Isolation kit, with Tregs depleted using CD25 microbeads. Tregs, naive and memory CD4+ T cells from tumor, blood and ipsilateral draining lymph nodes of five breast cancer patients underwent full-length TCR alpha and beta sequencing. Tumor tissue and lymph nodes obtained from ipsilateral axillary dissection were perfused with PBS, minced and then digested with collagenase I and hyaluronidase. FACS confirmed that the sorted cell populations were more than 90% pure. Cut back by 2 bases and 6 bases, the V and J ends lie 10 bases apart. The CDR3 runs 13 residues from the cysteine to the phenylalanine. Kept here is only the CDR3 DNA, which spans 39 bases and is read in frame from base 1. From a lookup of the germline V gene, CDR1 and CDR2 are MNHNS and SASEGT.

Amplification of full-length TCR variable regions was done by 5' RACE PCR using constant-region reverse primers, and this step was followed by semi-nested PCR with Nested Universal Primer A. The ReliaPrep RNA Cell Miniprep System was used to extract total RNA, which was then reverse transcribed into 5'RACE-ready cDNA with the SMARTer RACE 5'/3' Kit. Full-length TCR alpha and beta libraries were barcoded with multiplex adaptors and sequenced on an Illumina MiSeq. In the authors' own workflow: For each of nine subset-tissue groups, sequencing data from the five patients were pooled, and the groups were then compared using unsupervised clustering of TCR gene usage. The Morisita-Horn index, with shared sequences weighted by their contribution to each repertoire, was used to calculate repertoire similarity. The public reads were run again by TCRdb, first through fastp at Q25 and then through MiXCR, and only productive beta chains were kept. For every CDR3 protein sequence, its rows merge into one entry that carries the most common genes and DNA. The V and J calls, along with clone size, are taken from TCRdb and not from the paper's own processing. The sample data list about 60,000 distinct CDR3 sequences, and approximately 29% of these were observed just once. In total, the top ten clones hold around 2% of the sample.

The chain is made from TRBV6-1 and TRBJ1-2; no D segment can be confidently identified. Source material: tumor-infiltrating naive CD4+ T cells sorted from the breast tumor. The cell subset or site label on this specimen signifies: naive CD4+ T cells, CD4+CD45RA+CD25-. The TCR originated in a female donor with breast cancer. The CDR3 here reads CASSESGYDGYTF. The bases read TGTGCCAGCAGTGAATCCGGGTACGATGGCTACACCTTC.